This record concerns one TCR beta chain sequence. Specified time point: pre-treatment sample, taken before nivolumab and TIL therapy. The data originate from a study of TIL therapy for anti-PD-1-resistant metastatic lung cancer. In the study overall: Tumors carried a median roughly 1.5 non-synonymous mutations per megabase.

The CDR3 runs 15 residues. Trimming removed 2 bases from V and 3 bases from J; junction bases left unmatched: 4. CDR1 and CDR2 from the germline V gene are SGHTA and FQGTGA. The libraries were made with immunoSEQ v3. Libraries were sequenced to 1.5 million to 2.5 million read pairs (survey) or roughly 4.5-6 million (deep). Repertoires were generated with immunoSEQ multiplex PCR, while TCRdb's copy carries only in-frame clones and drops some. The sample includes about 47,000 clones, about 86% seen only once; the top ten take about 5%. This TCR derives from a person between 25 and 80 years old with non-small cell lung cancer. Material: blood, obtained at baseline. The chain employs TRBV7-3 and TRBJ2-5; 9 positions agree with TRBD2. This CDR3 is CASSLSSGIKETQYF. DNA for the CDR3: TGTGCCAGCAGCTTATCTAGCGGGATTAAAGAGACCCAGTACTTC.